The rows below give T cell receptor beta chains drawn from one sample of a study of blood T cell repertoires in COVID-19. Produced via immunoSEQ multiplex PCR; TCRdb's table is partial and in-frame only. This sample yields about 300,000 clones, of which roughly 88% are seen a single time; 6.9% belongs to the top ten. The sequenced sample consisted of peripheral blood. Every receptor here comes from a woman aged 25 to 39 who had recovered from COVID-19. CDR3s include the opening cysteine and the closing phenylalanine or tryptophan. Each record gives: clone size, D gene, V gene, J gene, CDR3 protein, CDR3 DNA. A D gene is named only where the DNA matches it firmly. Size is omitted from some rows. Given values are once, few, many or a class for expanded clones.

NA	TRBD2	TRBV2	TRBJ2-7	CASSRGTTTYEQYF	TGTGCCAGCAGTCGAGGGACTACCACCTACGAGCAGTACTTC
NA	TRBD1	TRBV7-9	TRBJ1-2	CASSRGTGSIGYTF	TGTGCCAGCAGCAGGGGGACAGGGAGTATTGGCTACACCTTC
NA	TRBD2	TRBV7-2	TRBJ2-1	CASSLSPSGVYEQFF	TGTGCCAGCAGCTTATCCCCTAGCGGGGTATATGAGCAGTTCTTC
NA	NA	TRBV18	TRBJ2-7	CASSPAGSFYEQYF	TGTGCCAGCTCACCGGCGGGCTCGTTCTACGAGCAGTACTTC
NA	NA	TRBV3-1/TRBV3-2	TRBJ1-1	CASSQDRWGGTEAFF	TGTGCCAGCAGCCAAGATCGGTGGGGGGGGACTGAAGCTTTCTTT
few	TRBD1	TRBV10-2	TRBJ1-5	CASSAQGGGNQPQHF	TGCGCCAGCAGTGCCCAGGGGGGCGGCAATCAGCCCCAGCATTTT
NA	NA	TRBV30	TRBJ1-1	CAWSSLLQGTNTEAFF	TGTGCCTGGAGTTCCCTCCTACAGGGAACGAACACTGAAGCTTTCTTT
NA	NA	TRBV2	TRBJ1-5	CASSDRELGSQPQHF	TGTGCCAGCAGTGATCGGGAGCTAGGGAGTCAGCCCCAGCATTTT
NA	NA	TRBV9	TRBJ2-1	CASSPVRVSSYNEQFF	TGTGCCAGCAGCCCGGTACGGGTTAGCTCCTACAATGAGCAGTTCTTC
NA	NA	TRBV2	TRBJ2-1	CASGWQGTGSYNEQFF	TGTGCCAGCGGTTGGCAGGGAACGGGCTCCTACAATGAGCAGTTCTTC
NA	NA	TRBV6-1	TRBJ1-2	CASSEDVLGRGLYGYTF	TGTGCCAGCAGTGAAGATGTCCTAGGCAGGGGCCTCTATGGCTACACCTTC
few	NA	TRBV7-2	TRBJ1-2	CASSLGVGGLGNYGYTF	TGTGCCAGCAGCTTAGGAGTCGGAGGACTCGGTAACTATGGCTACACCTTC
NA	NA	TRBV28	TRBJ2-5	CAYNSGAQETQYF	TGTGCCTACAACTCTGGGGCCCAAGAGACCCAGTACTTC
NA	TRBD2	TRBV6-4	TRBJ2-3	CASSSRGSTDTQYF	TGTGCCAGCAGCTCGCGGGGGAGCACAGATACGCAGTATTTT